This T cell receptor (beta chain) was observed in a study of cytomegalovirus exposure and HLA in healthy donors. Study-level findings and limits: Common viral pathogens were later found to be apparently linked to several of the most significant clusters.

60 Vbeta and 13 Jbeta primers were used in PCR. Generated by immunoSEQ multiplex PCR, the TCRdb table keeps only in-frame clones and is missing some. The repertoire holds some 140,000 clones, with approximately 85% as singletons. Comments on this clone: What it binds is not known.

Whereas donors were nominally healthy upon sampling, unrecorded immune exposures were probable. Sequencing used PBMCs. The receptor was isolated from a woman aged 30 to 39 in good health and CMV-seropositive.

The CDR3 region has the DNA TGCGCCAGCAGCCTACAGGGGATTTATGACGAGCAGTACTTC. Translating it yields CASSLQGIYDEQYF. This chain connects TRBV5-1 to TRBJ2-7; 7 bases align to TRBD1. CDR3 length: 14 amino acids. The J segment lost 5 bases and the V segment lost 4 bases, leaving 9 bases of the junction unmatched. Looked up from germline, CDR1 is SGHRS and CDR2 is YFSETQ.